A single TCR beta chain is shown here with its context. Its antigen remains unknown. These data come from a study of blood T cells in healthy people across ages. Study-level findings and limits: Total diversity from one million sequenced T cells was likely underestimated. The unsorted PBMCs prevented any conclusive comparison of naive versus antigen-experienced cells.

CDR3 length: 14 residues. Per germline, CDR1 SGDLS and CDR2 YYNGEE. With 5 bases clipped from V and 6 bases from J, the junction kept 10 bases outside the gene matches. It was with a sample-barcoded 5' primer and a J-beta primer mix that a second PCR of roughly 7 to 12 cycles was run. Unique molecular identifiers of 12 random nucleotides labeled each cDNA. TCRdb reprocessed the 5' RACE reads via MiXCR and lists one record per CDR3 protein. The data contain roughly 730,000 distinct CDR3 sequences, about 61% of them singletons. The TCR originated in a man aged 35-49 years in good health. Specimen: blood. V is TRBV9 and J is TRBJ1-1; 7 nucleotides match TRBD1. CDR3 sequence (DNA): TGTGCCAGCAGTGCCCAGACAGGGAGTCCTGAAGCTTTCTTT. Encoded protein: CASSAQTGSPEAFF.